This TCR beta chain appears in the sequencing data of a study of CD8+CD57+ T cells in acquired aplastic anemia. Genomic DNA constituted the template upon which TCR beta VDJ and CDR3 profiling was performed. TCRdb fed the reads into MiXCR, producing one record per CDR3 protein. The profile shows 260,000 or so distinct CDR3 sequences, approximately 45% of them singletons. CD8+CD57+ cell expansion had been shown by flow cytometry in patients chosen for sequencing. This clonotype was seen ten or more times. Trimming left V 6 bases short and J 8 bases short, with 13 bases between. Germline lookup yields CDR1 SEHNR and CDR2 FQNEAQ (reference sequence). This CDR3 is 12 amino acids long.

The chain couples TRBV7-9 to TRBJ1-2; D gene uncertain. This receptor was identified in a human donor with aplastic anemia. The source material was sorted CD4+, CD8+, or CD8+CD57+ T cells (not recorded which) from PBMCs. As DNA, the CDR3 is TGTGCCAGCAGTCTCCTCCCGCGGGGCTACACCTTC. It is translated as CASSLLPRGYTF.